This note documents a single TCR beta chain sequence. What it recognizes is unknown. The CDR3 does not end in the conserved phenylalanine or tryptophan, so this is likely a read error. The sample is drawn from a study of tumor-infiltrating lymphocytes in primary liver carcinoma. Findings and limits, study-wide: Tumor-adjacent and tumor-blood pairs overlapped less than tumor region pairs did.

Trimming cost V 0 bases and J 2 bases, with 11 bases left between them. CDR1 and CDR2 (germline): ENHRY, SYGVKD. The CDR3 is 16 amino acids. RNA and DNA were co-extracted from about 19-30 mg of unsorted bulk tissue. The researchers produced TCR beta cDNA from approximately 550 ng total RNA with a constant-region primer. Employing slightly modified ARM-PCR, three nested multiplex PCR rounds were run, and these gave rise to the TCR beta libraries. It was with TRBV1-TRBV30 forward primers and a C-beta reverse primer that the first two PCR rounds were run, at 10 cycles each. From the multiplex PCR reads, TCRdb called clonotypes with MiXCR, one entry per CDR3 protein. The table includes roughly 30,000 distinct CDR3 sequences, about 71% detected once.

The genes are TRBV10-3 and TRBJ2-1; D may be TRBD2 (5 bases). This TCR came from a woman aged 25 to 39 with primary liver carcinoma and hepatitis B virus infection. Material for sequencing was liver tumor tissue from sampling region 3. The subset is: tumor region T3, left-lateral pole. CDR3 region: CAISESVARAYNEQFI. The DNA for the CDR3 is TGTGCCATCAGTGAGTCGGTAGCGAGAGCCTACAATGAGCAGTTCATC.